The rows below give T cell receptor beta chains drawn from one sample of a study of OX40 agonist ivuxolimab in advanced cancers. TCRdb keeps only in-frame clones here, not all; method: immunoSEQ multiplex PCR. The table shows tens of thousands of clones, with 82% occurring only once. Sequenced here: CD4+ or CD8+ T cells sorted from blood, sampled in a trial of the OX40 agonist ivuxolimab. These receptors came from an adult with an advanced solid tumor such as melanoma, head and neck, liver or kidney cancer. Both conserved end residues are part of each CDR3. The D gene is left open where the match is weak. The size entry is marked missing in some rows and otherwise reads once, few, many or a size class.

j_call | v_call | d_call | clone_size | cdr3_nt | cdr3_aa
TRBJ2-1 | TRBV5-1 | NA | NA | TGCGCCAGCCGATCGAGACAGGAATCCTCACGGAATGAGCAGTTCTTC | CASRSRQESSRNEQFF
TRBJ2-1 | TRBV7-2 | NA | once | TGTGCCAGCAGCTTAGTAGTGGGGTCCAGCTCCTACAATGAGCAGTTCTTC | CASSLVVGSSSYNEQFF
TRBJ2-7 | TRBV7-2 | NA | NA | TGTGCCAGCAGCACGGCCGGGACCCCATACGAGCAGTACTTC | CASSTAGTPYEQYF
TRBJ2-1 | TRBV7-3 | NA | NA | TGTGCCAGCAGCTCCGGGGGAGTTGGGGGATACAATGAGCAGTTCTTC | CASSSGGVGGYNEQFF
TRBJ2-3 | TRBV2 | NA | NA | TGTGCCAGCAGTGGAGGTGGGAGCAAGTCAGATACGCAGTATTTT | CASSGGGSKSDTQYF
TRBJ2-7 | TRBV2 | NA | NA | TGTGCCAGCTTCTCCGGTGGGGGCTACGAGCAGTACTTC | CASFSGGGYEQYF
TRBJ2-7 | TRBV7-2 | TRBD1 | NA | TGTGCCAGCAGCTTCTCCCCCCAGGGGACAGGGAACTACGAGCAGTACTTC | CASSFSPQGTGNYEQYF
TRBJ1-4 | TRBV7-2 | NA | NA | TGTGCCAGCAGCTTAGTTGCGGGGGTGGCTGAAAAACTGTTTTTT | CASSLVAGVAEKLFF
TRBJ1-2 | TRBV4-2 | NA | once | TGTGCCAGCAGCCACGAGGGGGGTAGGCCTAACTATGGCTACACCTTC | CASSHEGGRPNYGYTF
TRBJ1-3 | TRBV7-2 | NA | few | TGTGCCAGCAGCCCCCCCCGAAACACCATATATTTT | CASSPPRNTIYF
TRBJ2-1 | TRBV6-1 | NA | NA | TGTGCCAGCAGTGAGCGTCCCGGCGGATCGTACAATGAGCAGTTCTTC | CASSERPGGSYNEQFF
TRBJ1-1 | TRBV5-1 | NA | NA | TGCGCCAGCAGCTTGCTCCCCTGGGAGGGGGGCACTGAAGCTTTCTTT | CASSLLPWEGGTEAFF
TRBJ1-5 | TRBV18 | TRBD1 | NA | TGTGCCAGCTCAGAGGACAGGGGCAATCAGCCCCAGCATTTT | CASSEDRGNQPQHF
TRBJ1-2 | TRBV19 | NA | NA | TGTGCCAGTAGTCCTACCGGCTTAGCTAACTATGGCTACACCTTC | CASSPTGLANYGYTF
TRBJ1-5 | TRBV28 | TRBD1 | once | TGTGCCAGCACCCGGGGGGGGACAGGGACCAGCAATCAGCCCCAGCATTTT | CASTRGGTGTSNQPQHF
TRBJ1-1 | TRBV5-6 | NA | NA | TGTGCCAGCAGCTTGACAGTTGGCGAGGACACTGAAGCTTTCTTT | CASSLTVGEDTEAFF
TRBJ1-5 | TRBV28 | NA | NA | TGTGCCAGCAGTGCCCCGGGTACCAGCAATCAGCCCCAGCATTTT | CASSAPGTSNQPQHF
TRBJ2-1 | TRBV5-1 | TRBD1 | NA | TGCGCCAGCAGCTTGGATGGACAGGGGCGAAACAATGAGCAGTTCTTC | CASSLDGQGRNNEQFF
TRBJ1-4 | TRBV7-9 | NA | NA | TGTGCCAGCAGCCAAGGGACAACAATCATTGCAACTAATGAAAAACTGTTTTTT | CASSQGTTIIATNEKLFF
TRBJ2-5 | TRBV7-9 | NA | NA | TGTGCCAGCAGCTTAGCGGCGACAAGCCAAGAGACCCAGTACTTC | CASSLAATSQETQYF
TRBJ2-2 | TRBV10-1 | NA | NA | TGCGCCAGCAGTGAGAGGGGGACCGGGGAGCTGTTTTTT | CASSERGTGELFF
TRBJ2-1 | TRBV4-1 | TRBD2 | NA | TGCGCCAGCAGCCAAATGGCAGCGGGATGGGGTAATGAGCAGTTCTTC | CASSQMAAGWGNEQFF
TRBJ1-2 | TRBV10-3 | NA | NA | TGTGCCATCAGTGAGGGCGATCGGACGGGACGGAGGTACACCTTC | CAISEGDRTGRRYTF
TRBJ2-3 | TRBV6-5 | NA | NA | TGTGCCAGCAGTCTTCCCCCACGCCCGACGCAGTATTTT | CASSLPPRPTQYF
TRBJ2-7 | TRBV5-1 | NA | NA | TGCGCCAGCAGCTTCTACAGTGGCTCCTACGAGCAGTACTTC | CASSFYSGSYEQYF
TRBJ1-4 | TRBV4-1 | NA | NA | TGCGCCAGCCAGTTACAGGGAACTGAAAAACTGTTTTTT | CASQLQGTEKLFF
TRBJ1-2 | TRBV29-1 | NA | NA | TGCAGCGTTGCGCCGTTGGGGGGTTACGGCTACACCTTC | CSVAPLGGYGYTF
TRBJ1-2 | TRBV7-9 | NA | few | TGTGCCAGCAGCTTCCATATCACCTTC | CASSFHITF
TRBJ1-3 | TRBV5-5 | TRBD1 | NA | TGTGCCAGCAGCTTGGGCAGGGGGCGCGGAAACACCATATATTTT | CASSLGRGRGNTIYF
TRBJ2-1 | TRBV5-4 | TRBD1 | NA | TGTGCCAGCAGCTTGATGGACAGGGGGCGGAATGAGCAGTTCTTC | CASSLMDRGRNEQFF
TRBJ2-1 | TRBV7-3 | NA | NA | TGTGCCAGCAGCTTATCCCCCCATGAGCAGTTCTTC | CASSLSPHEQFF
TRBJ2-5 | TRBV7-9 | TRBD2 | NA | TGTGCCAGCAGCTCGGGACTAGCGGGAGCCGGAGAGACCCAGTACTTC | CASSSGLAGAGETQYF
TRBJ1-2 | TRBV18 | NA | NA | TGTGCCAGCTCACCACCGGTCATGAACTATGGCTACACCTTC | CASSPPVMNYGYTF
TRBJ1-3 | TRBV5-1 | NA | NA | TGCGCCAGCAGCTTAGGGGCCTCTGGAAACACCATATATTTT | CASSLGASGNTIYF
TRBJ1-1 | TRBV7-8 | NA | NA | TGTGCCAGCAGCTTAGTTCCGGGAAACACTGAAGCTTTCTTT | CASSLVPGNTEAFF
TRBJ1-6 | TRBV9 | NA | NA | TGTGCCAGCAGTGCCTCAAGCTCCTATAATTCACCCCTCCACTTT | CASSASSSYNSPLHF
TRBJ2-5 | TRBV28 | TRBD1 | once | TGTGCCACCGGGACAGCCCCCCAAGAGACCCAGTACTTC | CATGTAPQETQYF
TRBJ1-2 | TRBV7-9 | TRBD1 | NA | TGTGCCAGCAGCCCCGACAGGGTGGATGGCTTTGTCTTC | CASSPDRVDGFVF
TRBJ1-5 | TRBV27 | NA | NA | TGTGCCAGCAGTTATCCAGGGATATTTTATTATCAGCCCCAGCATTTT | CASSYPGIFYYQPQHF
TRBJ1-4 | TRBV5-8 | NA | NA | TGTGCCAGCAGCTTGTACGGAGGGTCTAATGAAAAACTGTTTTTT | CASSLYGGSNEKLFF
TRBJ1-1 | TRBV5-6 | NA | NA | TGTGCCAGCAGTCCCCTGGGCAGGGGCCAAAACACTGAAGCTTTCTTT | CASSPLGRGQNTEAFF
TRBJ1-1 | TRBV13 | NA | NA | TGTGCCAGCAGCTTGTGGCAGAACACTGAAGCTTTCTTT | CASSLWQNTEAFF
TRBJ2-3 | TRBV27 | NA | NA | TGTGCCAGCAGTTTATCGAAGGGGGGAGGCACAGATACGCAGTATTTT | CASSLSKGGGTDTQYF
TRBJ1-4 | TRBV6-5 | NA | once | TGTGCCAGCAGTTACCTCGGAGCGACCAATGAAAAACTGTTTTTT | CASSYLGATNEKLFF
TRBJ1-1 | TRBV28 | NA | NA | TGTGCCAGCAGTCGCATTGAGGGTGAAGCTTTCTTT | CASSRIEGEAFF
TRBJ1-1 | TRBV5-1 | TRBD1 | few | TGCGCCAGCAGCTACAGAGACAGGGGAACTGAAGCTTTCTTT | CASSYRDRGTEAFF
TRBJ2-3 | TRBV7-3 | TRBD2 | NA | TGTGCCAGCAGCTACGGACTAGCGGGAGGCACAGATACGCAGTATTTT | CASSYGLAGGTDTQYF
TRBJ1-5 | TRBV19 | TRBD1 | NA | TGTGCCAGTAGTATGGGACAGTGGCAGCCCCAGCATTTT | CASSMGQWQPQHF